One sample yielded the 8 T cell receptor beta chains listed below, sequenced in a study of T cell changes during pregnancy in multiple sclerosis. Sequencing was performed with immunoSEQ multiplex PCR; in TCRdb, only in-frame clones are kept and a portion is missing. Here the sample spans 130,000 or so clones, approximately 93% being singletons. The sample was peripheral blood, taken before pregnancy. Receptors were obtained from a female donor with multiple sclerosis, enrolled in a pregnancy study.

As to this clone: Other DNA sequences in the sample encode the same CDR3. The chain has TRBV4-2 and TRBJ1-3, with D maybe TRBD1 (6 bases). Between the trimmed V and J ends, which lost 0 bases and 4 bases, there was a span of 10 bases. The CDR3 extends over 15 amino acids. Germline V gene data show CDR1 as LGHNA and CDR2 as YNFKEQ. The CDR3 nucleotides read TGTGCCAGCAGCCAAGATCCAGGGGCCGGAAACACCATATATTTT. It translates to CASSQDPGAGNTIYF.

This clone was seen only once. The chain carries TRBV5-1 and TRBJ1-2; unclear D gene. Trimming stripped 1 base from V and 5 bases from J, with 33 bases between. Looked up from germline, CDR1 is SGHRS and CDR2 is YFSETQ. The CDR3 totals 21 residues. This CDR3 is CASSLRPHSFGPVRRVYGYTF. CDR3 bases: TGCGCCAGCAGCTTGCGTCCCCACTCATTCGGCCCAGTGAGGAGAGTATATGGCTACACCTTC.

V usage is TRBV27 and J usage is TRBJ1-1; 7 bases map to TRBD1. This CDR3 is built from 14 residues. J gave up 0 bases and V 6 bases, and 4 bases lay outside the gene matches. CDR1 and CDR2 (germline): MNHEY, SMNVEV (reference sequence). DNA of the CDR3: TGTGCCAGCAGGGGACAGCCAATGAACACTGAAGCTTTCTTT. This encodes CASRGQPMNTEAFF.

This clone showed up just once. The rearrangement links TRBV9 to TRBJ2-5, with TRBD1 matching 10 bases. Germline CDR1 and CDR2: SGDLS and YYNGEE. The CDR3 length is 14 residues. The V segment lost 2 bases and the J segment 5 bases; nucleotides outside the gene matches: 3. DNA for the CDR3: TGTGCCAGCAGCGTGGAGGACAGGGGGGAGACCCAGTACTTC. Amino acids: CASSVEDRGETQYF.

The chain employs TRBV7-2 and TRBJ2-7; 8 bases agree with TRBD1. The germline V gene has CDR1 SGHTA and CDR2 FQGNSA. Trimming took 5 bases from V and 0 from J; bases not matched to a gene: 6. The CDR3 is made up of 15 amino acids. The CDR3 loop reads CASSVQGALSYEQYF. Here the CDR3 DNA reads TGTGCCAGCAGCGTCCAGGGGGCCCTCTCCTACGAGCAGTACTTC.

This CDR3 is CASSYVRDTEAFF. The CDR3 DNA reads as TGTGCCAGCAGTTACGTACGGGACACTGAAGCTTTCTTT. This chain connects TRBV6-5 to TRBJ1-1; D unresolved. Germline CDR1 is MNHEY and CDR2 is SVGAGI. The V and J ends lost 2 bases and 3 bases respectively, with 7 bases between them. CDR3 length: 13 residues.

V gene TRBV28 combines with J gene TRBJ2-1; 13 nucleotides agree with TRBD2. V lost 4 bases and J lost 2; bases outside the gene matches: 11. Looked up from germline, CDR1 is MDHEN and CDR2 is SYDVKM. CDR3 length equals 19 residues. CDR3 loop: CASSYSLTSGRLTYNEQFF. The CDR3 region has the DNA TGTGCCAGCAGTTACTCACTGACTAGCGGGAGGTTAACCTACAATGAGCAGTTCTTC.

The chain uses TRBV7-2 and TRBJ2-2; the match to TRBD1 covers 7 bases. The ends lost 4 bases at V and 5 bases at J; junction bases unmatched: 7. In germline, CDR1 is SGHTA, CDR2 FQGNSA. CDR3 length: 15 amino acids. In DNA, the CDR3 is TGTGCCAGCAGCTGGCGGACAGGTCAGACCGGGGAGCTGTTTTTT. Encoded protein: CASSWRTGQTGELFF.